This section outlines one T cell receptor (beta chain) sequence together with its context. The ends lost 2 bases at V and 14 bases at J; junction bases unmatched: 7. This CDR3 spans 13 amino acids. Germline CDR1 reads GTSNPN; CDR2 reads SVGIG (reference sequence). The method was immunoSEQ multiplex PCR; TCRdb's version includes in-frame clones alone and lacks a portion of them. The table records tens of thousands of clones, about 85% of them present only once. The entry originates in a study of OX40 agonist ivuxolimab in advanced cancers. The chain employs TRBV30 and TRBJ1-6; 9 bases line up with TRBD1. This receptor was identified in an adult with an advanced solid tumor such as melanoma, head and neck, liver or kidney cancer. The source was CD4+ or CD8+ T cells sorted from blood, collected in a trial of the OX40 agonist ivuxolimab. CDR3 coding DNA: TGTGCCTGGAGTCCGTGGACAGGGGAGTCCCTCCACTTT. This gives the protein CAWSPWTGESLHF.